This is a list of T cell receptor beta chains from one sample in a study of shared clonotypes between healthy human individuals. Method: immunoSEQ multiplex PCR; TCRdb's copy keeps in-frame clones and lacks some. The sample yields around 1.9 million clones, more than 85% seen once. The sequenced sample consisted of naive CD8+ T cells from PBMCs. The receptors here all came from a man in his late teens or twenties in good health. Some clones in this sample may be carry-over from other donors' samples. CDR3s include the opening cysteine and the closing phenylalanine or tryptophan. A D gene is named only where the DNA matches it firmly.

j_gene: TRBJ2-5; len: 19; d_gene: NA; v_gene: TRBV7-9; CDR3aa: CASSSPSGRDGTQQETQYF
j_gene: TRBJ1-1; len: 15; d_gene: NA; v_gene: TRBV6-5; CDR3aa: CASISTPGVNTEAFF
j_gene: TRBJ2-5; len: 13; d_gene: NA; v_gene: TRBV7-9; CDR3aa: CASSLSPGETQYF
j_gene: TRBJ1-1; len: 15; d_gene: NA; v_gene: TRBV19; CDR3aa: CATSKLGSRNTEAFF
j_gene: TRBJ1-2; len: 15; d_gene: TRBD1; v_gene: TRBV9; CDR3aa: CASSVDGGQVRGYTF
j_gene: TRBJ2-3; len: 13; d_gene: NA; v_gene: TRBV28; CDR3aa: CASSRPSEATQYF
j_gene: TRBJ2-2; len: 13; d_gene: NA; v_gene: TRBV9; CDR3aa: CASSVSKFGELFF
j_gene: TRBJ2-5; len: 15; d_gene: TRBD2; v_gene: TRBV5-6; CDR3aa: CASSLVAGGEGTQYF
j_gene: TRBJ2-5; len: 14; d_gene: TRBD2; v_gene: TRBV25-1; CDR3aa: CASSDGLAGETQYF
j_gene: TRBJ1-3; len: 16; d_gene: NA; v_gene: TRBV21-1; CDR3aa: CASSKARQGARDTIYF
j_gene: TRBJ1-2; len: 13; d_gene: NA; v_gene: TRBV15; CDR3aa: CATRAEGYYGYTF
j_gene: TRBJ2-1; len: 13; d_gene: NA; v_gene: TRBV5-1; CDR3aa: CASSATTGNEQFF
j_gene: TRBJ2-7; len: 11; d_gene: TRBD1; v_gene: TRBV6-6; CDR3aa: CASRTGDEQYF
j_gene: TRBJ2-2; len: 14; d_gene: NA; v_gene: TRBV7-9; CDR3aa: CASSLVVNTGELFF
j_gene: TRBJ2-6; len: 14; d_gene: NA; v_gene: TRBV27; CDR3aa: CASMWGPGANVLTF
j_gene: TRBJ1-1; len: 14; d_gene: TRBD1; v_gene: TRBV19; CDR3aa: CASRITGGGTEAFF
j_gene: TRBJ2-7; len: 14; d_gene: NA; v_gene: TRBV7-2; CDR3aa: CASSLTGTSYEQYF
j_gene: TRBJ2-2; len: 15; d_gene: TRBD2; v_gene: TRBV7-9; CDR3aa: CASSQGTSGTGELFF
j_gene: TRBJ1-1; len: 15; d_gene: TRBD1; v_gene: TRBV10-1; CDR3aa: CASSDIDRANTEAFF
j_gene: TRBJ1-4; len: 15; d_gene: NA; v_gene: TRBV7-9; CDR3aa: CASSSPRGQGEKLFF
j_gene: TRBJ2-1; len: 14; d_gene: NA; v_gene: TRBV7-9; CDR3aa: CASSTGPSYNEQFF
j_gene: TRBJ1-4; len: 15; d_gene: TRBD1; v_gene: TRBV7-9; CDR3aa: CASSQGQGAVEKLFF
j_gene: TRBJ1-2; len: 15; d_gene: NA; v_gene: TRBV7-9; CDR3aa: CASSLEGGALRGYTF
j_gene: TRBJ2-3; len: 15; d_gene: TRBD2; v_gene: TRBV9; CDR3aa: CASSVELAGADTQYF
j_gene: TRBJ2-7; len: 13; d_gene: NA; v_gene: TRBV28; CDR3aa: CASTRDHSYEQYF
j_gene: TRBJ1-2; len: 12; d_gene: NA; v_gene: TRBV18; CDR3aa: CASSPDPEGYTF
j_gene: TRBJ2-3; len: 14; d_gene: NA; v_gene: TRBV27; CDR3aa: CASSAAGSTDTQYF